This T cell receptor (beta chain) derives from a study of blood T cell repertoires in COVID-19. The sample holds one count of this clone. Assay used: immunoSEQ multiplex PCR; TCRdb lists only in-frame clones, some missing. Here the sample spans a few hundred thousand clones, approximately 92% being singletons. V shed 8 bases and J shed 9 bases, with 16 bases lying between them. This CDR3 has 13 amino acids. Germline V gene lookup returns CDR1 SNHLY and CDR2 FYNNEI. The material sequenced was PBMCs or T cells enriched from blood (not recorded which). The receptor was isolated from a young man who had recovered from COVID-19. The V call is TRBV2, the J call TRBJ1-4; D remains unclear. The CDR3 loop is CASGLEQNQKLFF. CDR3 bases: TGTGCCAGCGGTCTGGAACAGAACCAAAAACTGTTTTTT. The full variable domain, its missing parts supplied by reference TRBV2 and TRBJ1-4, is EPEVTQTPSHQVTQMGQEVILRCVPISNHLYFYWYRQILGQKVEFLVSFYNNEISEKSEIFDDQFSVERPDGSNFTLKIRSTKLEDSAMYFCASGLEQNQKLFFGSGTQLSVL.